This T cell receptor (beta chain) was sequenced during a study of post-analysis software for immune sequencing data. Study-level background: Relapsing-remitting, secondary progressive and progressive-relapsing forms made up the multiple sclerosis disease courses.

Between the trimmed V and J ends, which lost 0 bases and 8 bases, there was a span of 13 bases. Per the germline V gene, CDR1 is MGHRA and CDR2 is YSYEKL. CDR3 length: 15 residues. In this sample, this clonotype turned up a few times. Its antigen is not identified. cDNA libraries for TCR beta contained unique molecular identifiers. T cells, roughly 0.95 to 10 million of them, yielded some 500,000 cDNA molecules. MiXCR was run by TCRdb on the PCR reads, yielding one entry per CDR3 protein. The sample shows 450,000 or so distinct CDR3 sequences, under 55% of them seen only once. Whole-study findings and limits: There was significantly lower normalized Chao1 diversity in multiple sclerosis patients than in controls. The study found TRBV5-6, TRBV5-1 and TRBV20-1 among four to six TRBV segments more frequent in patients than controls.

This chain links TRBV4-1 with TRBJ1-4; D might be TRBD1 (6 bases). Sample: blood. The clonotype comes from a girl aged 10 to 17 with multiple sclerosis. The CDR3 protein is CASSQEWGQIEKLFF. The CDR3 region has the DNA TGCGCCAGCAGCCAAGAGTGGGGACAAATAGAAAAACTGTTTTTT.